A selection of T cell receptor beta chains follows, all from one sample in a study of blood T cell repertoires in COVID-19. The data were produced by immunoSEQ multiplex PCR, yet TCRdb's version contains in-frame clones alone and is incomplete. Of 540,000 or so clones listed, around nine tenths are singletons. The sample was peripheral blood. The receptors were sampled from a woman aged 50 to 65 with COVID-19, enrolled during active disease. The CDR3 runs from the conserved cysteine through the conserved F or W. Fields, in order: V gene, J gene, D gene, CDR3 protein, CDR3 DNA. A D gene is named only where the DNA matches it firmly.

>TRBV30|TRBJ2-3|.
CAWSFSISGADTQYF
TGTGCCTGGAGTTTCTCCATTTCCGGGGCAGATACGCAGTATTTT
>TRBV6-6|TRBJ1-3|.
CASQGTGNTIYF
TGTGCCAGTCAGGGGACTGGAAACACCATATATTTT
>TRBV6-6|TRBJ1-5|TRBD1
CASTGQGSNQPQHF
TGTGCCAGCACGGGACAGGGGTCCAATCAGCCCCAGCATTTT
>TRBV19|TRBJ1-2|.
CASSLQGYGYTF
TGTGCCAGTAGTCTACAGGGCTATGGCTACACCTTC
>TRBV19|TRBJ2-1|.
CATSAAYNEQFF
TGTGCCACCTCCGCGGCCTACAATGAGCAGTTCTTC
>TRBV19|TRBJ2-7|TRBD2
CASEGAGDPYEQYF
TGTGCCAGTGAGGGAGCGGGGGATCCCTACGAGCAGTACTTC
>TRBV9|TRBJ1-1|.
CASSVGGGMNTEAFF
TGTGCCAGCAGCGTAGGGGGCGGCATGAACACTGAAGCTTTCTTT
>TRBV10-3|TRBJ1-2|.
CAISVPFAGSYGYTF
TGTGCCATCAGTGTCCCTTTCGCGGGGTCCTATGGCTACACCTTC
>TRBV28|TRBJ1-4|.
CASSLAWAGGEKLFF
TGTGCCAGCAGTTTGGCTTGGGCAGGCGGGGAAAAACTGTTTTTT
>TRBV4-1|TRBJ1-5|.
CASSRDYSNQPQHF
TGCGCCAGCAGCCGCGATTATAGCAATCAGCCCCAGCATTTT
>TRBV7-2|TRBJ1-3|TRBD1
CASSSQTGTGGNTIYF
TGTGCCAGCAGCTCCCAGACGGGGACAGGGGGAAACACCATATATTTT
>TRBV28|TRBJ2-7|.
CASSLLQVAYEQYF
TGTGCCAGCAGTTTGTTACAGGTGGCCTACGAGCAGTACTTC
>TRBV5-1|TRBJ1-6|TRBD1
CASSSTTGSNSPLHF
TGCGCCAGCAGCTCGACGACAGGGTCTAATTCACCCCTCCACTTT
>TRBV6-5|TRBJ2-3|TRBD1
CASRRDRTNTQYF
TGTGCCAGCAGGAGGGACAGGACTAATACGCAGTATTTT
>TRBV6-2/TRBV6-3|TRBJ1-5|.
CASSYGQANQPQHF
TGTGCCAGCAGTTACGGGCAGGCTAATCAGCCCCAGCATTTT
>TRBV30|TRBJ1-2|.
CAWSSRGRNYGYTF
TGTGCCTGGAGTTCCAGGGGTCGGAACTATGGCTACACCTTC
>TRBV27|TRBJ2-1|TRBD1
CASSPGQGQEQFF
TGTGCCAGCAGTCCCGGACAGGGTCAGGAGCAGTTCTTC
>TRBV7-2|TRBJ1-6|.
CASSLSLGGDSPLHF
TGTGCCAGCAGCTTATCCCTAGGAGGAGACTCACCCCTCCACTTT
>TRBV5-8|TRBJ1-1|.
CASLFTLNTEAFF
TGTGCCAGTCTATTTACCCTGAACACTGAAGCTTTCTTT